The rows below give T cell receptor beta chains drawn from one sample of a study of OX40 agonist ivuxolimab in advanced cancers. Libraries were prepared by immunoSEQ multiplex PCR; TCRdb keeps only in-frame clonotypes and omits some of them. In the table there are more than 70,000 clones, about 83% of which are singletons. Sample: CD4+ or CD8+ T cells sorted from blood, taken in a trial of the OX40 agonist ivuxolimab. The receptors shown here come from an adult with an advanced solid tumor such as melanoma, head and neck, liver or kidney cancer. Both conserved end residues are part of each CDR3. The D gene is left open where the match is weak. Not every row has a clone size; where given, it reads once, few, many or a size class.

clone size	V gene	J gene	D gene	CDR3 DNA	CDR3 protein
.	TRBV7-9	TRBJ2-2	TRBD2	TGTGCCACTACGGTTCAGCGGGAGGGCCTAGACACCGGGGAGCTGTTTTTT	CATTVQREGLDTGELFF
few	TRBV5-1	TRBJ2-5	.	TGCGCCAGCAGCTTCGACCAAGAGACCCAGTACTTC	CASSFDQETQYF
.	TRBV6-5	TRBJ2-7	.	TGTGCCAGCACCGCCGCGGACTTCTACGAGCAGTACTTC	CASTAADFYEQYF
.	TRBV7-6	TRBJ1-2	.	TGTGCCAGCAGCCAATTCGTAGGGGGGAACTATGGCTACACCTTC	CASSQFVGGNYGYTF
.	TRBV30	TRBJ2-6	.	TGTGCCTGGGCCCCAGGGGCTGGGGCCAACGTCCTGACTTTC	CAWAPGAGANVLTF
few	TRBV5-1	TRBJ2-3	TRBD2	TGCGCCAGCAGCATACGACTAGCGGGGGGCGCGGTAGATACGCAGTATTTT	CASSIRLAGGAVDTQYF
.	TRBV28	TRBJ1-3	TRBD1	TGTGCCGCTCAGGGGGCGGCTGGAAACACCATATATTTT	CAAQGAAGNTIYF
.	TRBV7-9	TRBJ1-3	.	TGTGCCAGCAGCGTCCGGGCCACTCTGATTGGAAACACCATATATTTT	CASSVRATLIGNTIYF
.	TRBV7-2	TRBJ1-5	.	TGTGCCAGCAGCTTAGCTTCGGGGAGTCAGCCCCAGCATTTT	CASSLASGSQPQHF
.	TRBV5-1	TRBJ1-2	.	TGCGCCAGCAGCTCGACCGTCGGGGGCTACACCTTC	CASSSTVGGYTF
.	TRBV5-1	TRBJ2-3	TRBD1	TGCGCCAGCAGCTTGGGGGGACAGGCTAGCACAGATACGCAGTATTTT	CASSLGGQASTDTQYF
.	TRBV7-2	TRBJ2-1	.	TGTGCCAGTTCGGGGGCCCCGAGCTCCTACAATGAGCAGTTCTTC	CASSGAPSSYNEQFF
.	TRBV28	TRBJ2-4	.	TGTGCCAGCAGTTTCCAGGGGATGGCCAAAAACATTCAGTACTTC	CASSFQGMAKNIQYF
.	TRBV7-2	TRBJ1-2	TRBD1	TGTGCCAGCAGCGAAACCGGGACAGGCTCATATGGCTACACCTTC	CASSETGTGSYGYTF
.	TRBV18	TRBJ1-5	.	TGTGCCAGCTCACCGTGGGGGGATAGCAATCAGCCCCAGCATTTT	CASSPWGDSNQPQHF
few	TRBV7-2	TRBJ1-1	.	TGTGCCAGCAGCTGGCCCGGGAGGGGGAACACTGAAGCTTTCTTT	CASSWPGRGNTEAFF
.	TRBV5-1	TRBJ2-1	TRBD2	TGCGCCAGCAGCTTAATGACTAGCGGGAGGAGTTTGAATGAGCAGTTCTTC	CASSLMTSGRSLNEQFF
.	TRBV5-6	TRBJ1-3	.	TGTGCCAGCAGCTTGGAGTTAGGAGGAGGTGGAAACACCATATATTTT	CASSLELGGGGNTIYF
few	TRBV11-3	TRBJ2-4	.	TGTGCCAGCAGCTTAGACAAGGTGAACATTCAGTACTTC	CASSLDKVNIQYF
.	TRBV4-3	TRBJ1-4	.	TGCGCCAGCAGCCAAGCCTTCCCCGCGGGACACTATGAAAAACTGTTTTTT	CASSQAFPAGHYEKLFF
.	TRBV7-2	TRBJ2-2	.	TGTGCCAGCAGCTTAAGACAGTCGAACACCGGGGAGCTGTTTTTT	CASSLRQSNTGELFF
.	TRBV5-4	TRBJ2-5	.	TGTGCCAGCAGCTTATGGGAAGAGACCCAGTACTTC	CASSLWEETQYF
.	TRBV5-1	TRBJ2-5	.	TGCGCCAGCAGCTTGCTCGGGGACCGACAAGAGACCCAGTACTTC	CASSLLGDRQETQYF
once	TRBV5-4	TRBJ2-3	.	TGTGCCAGCAGCTTGGGGCTAGCGACAGATACGCAGTATTTT	CASSLGLATDTQYF
.	TRBV5-1	TRBJ2-5	TRBD2	TGCGCCAGCAGTTTTCCCCGTAGCGGGGGAGAGACCCAGTACTTC	CASSFPRSGGETQYF
.	TRBV7-6	TRBJ2-1	.	TGTGCCAGCAGCTTACAGGGCGGGACGTACAATGAGCAGTTCTTC	CASSLQGGTYNEQFF
few	TRBV5-1	TRBJ2-6	TRBD1	TGCGCCAGCAGCCAAGCCTCTAACAGGGGCCCCAGCTCTGGGGCCAACGTCCTGACTTTC	CASSQASNRGPSSGANVLTF
.	TRBV5-1	TRBJ2-7	.	TGCGCCAGCCGGGCCCGGAGGAGCTCCTACGAGCAGTACTTC	CASRARRSSYEQYF
.	TRBV7-9	TRBJ1-3	.	TGTGCCAGCAGCACACTTCAGATCTCTGGAAACACCATATATTTT	CASSTLQISGNTIYF
.	TRBV18	TRBJ2-2	.	TGTGCCAGCTCACCACGCCCTATCCGGGACACCGGGGAGCTGTTTTTT	CASSPRPIRDTGELFF
few	TRBV5-5	TRBJ2-3	.	TGTGCCAGCAGCTTGGGGGTTAGCGGCACAGATACGCAGTATTTT	CASSLGVSGTDTQYF
.	TRBV27	TRBJ1-5	.	TGTGCCAGCAGTAATACAGGGACCTTCAATCAGCCCCAGCATTTT	CASSNTGTFNQPQHF